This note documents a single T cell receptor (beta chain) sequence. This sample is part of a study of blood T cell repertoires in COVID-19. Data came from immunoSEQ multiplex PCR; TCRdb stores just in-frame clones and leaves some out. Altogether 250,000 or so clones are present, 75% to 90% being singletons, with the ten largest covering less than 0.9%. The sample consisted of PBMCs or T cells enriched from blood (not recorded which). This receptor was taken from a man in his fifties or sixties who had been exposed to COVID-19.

CDR3 sequence reads: CASKLPLMVNTEAFF. CDR3 in DNA: TGTGCCAGCAAACTACCTCTGATGGTGAACACTGAAGCTTTCTTT. The chain couples TRBV28 to TRBJ1-1, with D unresolved. V was clipped by 7 bases and J by 0 bases, with 15 bases between them. Germline V gene sequence: CDR1 MDHEN, CDR2 SYDVKM. The CDR3 consists of 15 residues.